This T cell receptor beta chain was captured by sequencing in a study of T cell repertoires in cytomegalovirus infection. Study information: Well-studied HLA-B-restricted CMV epitopes were used in the study alongside recently identified HLA-C-restricted ones. Overall study results and limits: Based on cumulative public TCR beta family frequency, carriers of CMV plus the relevant HLA were identified.

With 5 bases clipped from V and 5 bases from J, the junction kept 4 bases outside the gene matches. The CDR3 has 16 residues. Germline values: CDR1 SEHNR, CDR2 FQNEAQ (reference sequence). Via MiXCR, TCRdb re-called the reads, giving one row per CDR3 protein. The data hold approximately 260,000 distinct CDR3 sequences, with roughly a fifth observed a single time. This clonotype was observed many times. Its target is not known. V usage is TRBV7-9 and J usage is TRBJ2-1, with TRBD2 matching 15 bases. Source: cultured PBMCs, taken from culture after CMV antigen stimulation. The sequence was collected from a human donor in good health (CMV status not recorded). Some clones in this sample may be carry-over from other donors' samples. CDR3 nucleotide sequence: TGTGCCAGCAGCCGGACTAGCGGGAGGGCCGACAATGAGCAGTTCTTC. This encodes CASSRTSGRADNEQFF.